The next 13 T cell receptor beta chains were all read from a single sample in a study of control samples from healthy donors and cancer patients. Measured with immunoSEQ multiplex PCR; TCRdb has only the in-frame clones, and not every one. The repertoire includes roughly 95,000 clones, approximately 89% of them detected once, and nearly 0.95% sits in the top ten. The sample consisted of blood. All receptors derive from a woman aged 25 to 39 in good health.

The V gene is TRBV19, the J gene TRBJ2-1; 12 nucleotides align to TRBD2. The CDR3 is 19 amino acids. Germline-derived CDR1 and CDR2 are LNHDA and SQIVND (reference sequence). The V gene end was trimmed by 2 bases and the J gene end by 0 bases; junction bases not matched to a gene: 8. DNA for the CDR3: TGTGCCAGTAGTATAAGTCGACTAGCGGGGGCAAGCTCCTACAATGAGCAGTTCTTC. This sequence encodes CASSISRLAGASSYNEQFF.

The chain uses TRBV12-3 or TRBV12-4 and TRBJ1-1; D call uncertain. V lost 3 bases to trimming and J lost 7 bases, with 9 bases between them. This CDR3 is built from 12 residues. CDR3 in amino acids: CASSFARDEAFF. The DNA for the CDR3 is TGTGCCAGCAGTTTTGCAAGGGATGAAGCTTTCTTT.

CDR3 loop: CASSQGGPNEQFF. In DNA, the CDR3 is TGTGCCAGCAGCCAGGGGGGCCCCAATGAGCAGTTCTTC. The chain uses TRBV11-3 and TRBJ2-1, with a possible D match to TRBD1 (7 bases). This CDR3 has 13 amino acids. V was cut by 5 bases and J by 6 bases, with 11 bases left in between. Per the germline V gene, CDR1 is SGHNT and CDR2 is YENEEA.

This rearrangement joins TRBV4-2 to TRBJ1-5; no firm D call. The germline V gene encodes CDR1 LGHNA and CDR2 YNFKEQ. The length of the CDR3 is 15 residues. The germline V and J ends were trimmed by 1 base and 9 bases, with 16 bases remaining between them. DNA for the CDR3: TGTGCCAGCAGCCAAGTGGAGGAGAGCCCCCGGCCCCAGCATTTT. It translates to CASSQVEESPRPQHF.

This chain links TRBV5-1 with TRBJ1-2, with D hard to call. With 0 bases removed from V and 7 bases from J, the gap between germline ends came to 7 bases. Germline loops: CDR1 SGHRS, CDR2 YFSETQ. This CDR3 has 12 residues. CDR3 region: CASSLEGFGYTF. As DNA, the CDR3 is TGCGCCAGCAGCTTGGAAGGGTTTGGCTACACCTTC.

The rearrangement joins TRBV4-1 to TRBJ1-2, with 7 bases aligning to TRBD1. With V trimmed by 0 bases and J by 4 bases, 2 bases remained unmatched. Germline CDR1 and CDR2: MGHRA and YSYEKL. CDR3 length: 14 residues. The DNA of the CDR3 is TGCGCCAGCAGCCAAGAGGACAGGTCCTATGGCTACACCTTC. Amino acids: CASSQEDRSYGYTF.

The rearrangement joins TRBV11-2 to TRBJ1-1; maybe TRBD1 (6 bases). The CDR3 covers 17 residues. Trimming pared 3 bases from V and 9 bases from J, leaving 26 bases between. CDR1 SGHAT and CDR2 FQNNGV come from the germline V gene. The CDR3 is CASSLVGGRGQGWQAFF. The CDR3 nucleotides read TGTGCCAGCAGCTTGGTCGGAGGGAGAGGTCAGGGGTGGCAAGCTTTCTTT. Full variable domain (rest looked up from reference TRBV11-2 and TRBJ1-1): EAGVAQSPRYKIIEKRQSVAFWCNPISGHATLYWYQQILGQGPKLLIQFQNNGVVDDSQLPKDRFSAERLKGVDSTLKIQPAKLEDSAVYLCASSLVGGRGQGWQAFFGQGTRLTVV.

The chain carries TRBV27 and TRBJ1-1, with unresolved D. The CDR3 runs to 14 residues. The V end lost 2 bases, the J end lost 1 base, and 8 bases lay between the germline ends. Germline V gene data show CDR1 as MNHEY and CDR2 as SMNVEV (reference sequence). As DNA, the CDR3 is TGTGCCAGCAGTTTAGGGCGGGCGAACACTGAAGCTTTCTTT. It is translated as CASSLGRANTEAFF.

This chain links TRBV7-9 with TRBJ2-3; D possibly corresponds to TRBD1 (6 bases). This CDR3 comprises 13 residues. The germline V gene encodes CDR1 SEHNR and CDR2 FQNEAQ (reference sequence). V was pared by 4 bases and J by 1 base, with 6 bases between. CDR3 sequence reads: CASSYRGTDTQYF. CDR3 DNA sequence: TGTGCCAGCAGCTACAGGGGCACAGATACGCAGTATTTT.

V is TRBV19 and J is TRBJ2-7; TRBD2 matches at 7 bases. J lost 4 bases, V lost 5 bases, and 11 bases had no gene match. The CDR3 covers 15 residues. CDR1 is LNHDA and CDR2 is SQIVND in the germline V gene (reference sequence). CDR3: CASSPRGGRTYEQYF. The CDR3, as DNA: TGTGCCAGTAGTCCCCGCGGGGGTAGGACTTACGAGCAGTACTTC. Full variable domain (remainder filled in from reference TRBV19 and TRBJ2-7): DGGITQSPKYLFRKEGQNVTLSCEQNLNHDAMYWYRQDPGQGLRLIYYSQIVNDFQKGDIAEGYSVSREKKESFPLTVTSAQKNPTAFYLCASSPRGGRTYEQYFGPGTRLTVT.

CDR3: CASSQTSGTRALYNEQFF. CDR3 DNA: TGTGCCAGCAGCCAGACTAGCGGGACCAGAGCACTATACAATGAGCAGTTCTTC. The rearrangement joins TRBV3-1 (or the pseudogene TRBV3-2) to TRBJ2-1; 11 bases match TRBD2. Germline loops: CDR1 LGHDT, CDR2 YNNKEL (reference sequence). Losses at the gene ends were 3 bases for V and 4 bases for J; bases not matched to a gene: 11. The length of the CDR3 is 18 residues.

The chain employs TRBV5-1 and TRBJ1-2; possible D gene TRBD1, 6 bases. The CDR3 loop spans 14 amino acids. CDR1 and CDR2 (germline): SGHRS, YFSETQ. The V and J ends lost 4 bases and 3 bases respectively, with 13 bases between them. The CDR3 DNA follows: TGCGCCAGCAGCACCCTCACAGGGTACTATGGCTACACCTTC. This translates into CASSTLTGYYGYTF. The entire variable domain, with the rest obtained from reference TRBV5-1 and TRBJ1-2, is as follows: KAGVTQTPRYLIKTRGQQVTLSCSPISGHRSVSWYQQTPGQGLQFLFEYFSETQRNKGNFPGRFSGRQFSNSRSEMNVSTLELGDSALYLCASSTLTGYYGYTFGSGTRLTVV.

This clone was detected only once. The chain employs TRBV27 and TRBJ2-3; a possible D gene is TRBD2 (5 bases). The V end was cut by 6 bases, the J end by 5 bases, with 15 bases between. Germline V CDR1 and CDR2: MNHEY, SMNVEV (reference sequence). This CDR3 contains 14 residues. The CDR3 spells CASREAYGEDTQYF. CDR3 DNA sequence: TGTGCCAGCAGGGAGGCTTATGGGGAAGATACGCAGTATTTT.